This is a list of T cell receptor beta chains from one sample in a study of metastatic and nonmetastatic thyroid tumors. TCRdb redid the clone calls on the PCR reads using MiXCR. The sample yields over 50,000 clones, roughly 30% seen once. Sequenced: blood. Receptors originate from a female donor with papillary thyroid cancer or a benign thyroid nodule (not recorded which). Some clones in this sample may be carry-over from other donors' samples. Both conserved end residues are part of each CDR3. Fields, in order: CDR3 protein, CDR3 DNA, clone size, V gene, J gene, D gene. The D gene is left open where the match is weak. Only part of the rows carry a size: once, few, many, or a class if the clone is expanded.

CDR3: CASSLTGTFLSGYTF; DNA: TGTGCCAGCAGCTTAACCGGGACTTTTCTAAGTGGCTACACCTTC; size: NA; V: TRBV5-6; J: TRBJ1-2; D: NA
CDR3: CASSLAYNEQFF; DNA: TGTGCCAGCAGCTTAGCCTACAATGAGCAGTTCTTC; size: many; V: TRBV11-2; J: TRBJ2-1; D: NA
CDR3: CASSGGLAAEQYF; DNA: TGTGCCAGCAGCGGGGGACTAGCAGCCGAGCAGTACTTC; size: many; V: TRBV11-2; J: TRBJ2-7; D: TRBD2
CDR3: CASSLRGYEQYF; DNA: TGTGCCAGCAGCCTCCGGGGTTACGAGCAGTACTTC; size: few; V: TRBV6-2/TRBV6-3; J: TRBJ2-7; D: NA
CDR3: CANSPGQGRGYTF; DNA: TGTGCCAACTCCCCGGGACAGGGCCGTGGCTACACCTTC; size: few; V: TRBV2; J: TRBJ1-2; D: TRBD1
CDR3: CASSTGSSGNTIYF; DNA: TGTGCCTCATCGACAGGGAGCTCTGGAAACACCATATATTTT; size: few; V: TRBV6-1; J: TRBJ1-3; D: TRBD1
CDR3: CASSGRRDTSYEQYF; DNA: TGTGCCAGCAGTGGAAGGAGGGATACCTCCTACGAGCAGTACTTC; size: many; V: TRBV6-1; J: TRBJ2-7; D: NA
CDR3: CASRPGTSGTHQGLEQYF; DNA: TGTGCCAGCAGGCCAGGGACTAGCGGGACCCACCAAGGCCTCGAGCAGTACTTC; size: NA; V: TRBV6-5; J: TRBJ2-7; D: TRBD2
CDR3: CASSLGLAGSYEQYF; DNA: TGTGCCAGCAGCCTAGGACTAGCGGGTTCCTACGAGCAGTACTTC; size: NA; V: TRBV12-3/TRBV12-4; J: TRBJ2-7; D: TRBD2
CDR3: CASSRAYEQYF; DNA: TGTGCCAGCAGTCGGGCCTACGAGCAGTACTTC; size: many; V: TRBV12-3/TRBV12-4; J: TRBJ2-7; D: NA
CDR3: CASSGGRVAGELFF; DNA: TGTGCCAGCAGTGGGGGCAGGGTGGCTGGGGAGCTGTTTTTT; size: NA; V: TRBV6-1; J: TRBJ2-2; D: NA
CDR3: CAWMAPIKDTQYF; DNA: TGTGCCTGGATGGCCCCTATTAAAGATACGCAGTATTTT; size: NA; V: TRBV30; J: TRBJ2-3; D: NA
CDR3: CASSYRAEDTGELFF; DNA: TGTGCCAGCAGTTACCGAGCCGAGGATACCGGGGAGCTGTTTTTT; size: few; V: TRBV6-5; J: TRBJ2-2; D: NA
CDR3: CATSDRTSTQYF; DNA: TGTGCCACCAGTGACCGCACGTCAACGCAGTATTTT; size: few; V: TRBV24-1; J: TRBJ2-3; D: NA
CDR3: CASSIVASRGNEQFF; DNA: TGTGCCAGTAGTATAGTGGCTAGCAGAGGGAATGAGCAGTTCTTC; size: NA; V: TRBV19; J: TRBJ2-1; D: NA
CDR3: CASSQGQQSTEAFF; DNA: TGCGCCAGCAGCCAAGGACAGCAGAGCACTGAAGCTTTCTTT; size: few; V: TRBV4-3; J: TRBJ1-1; D: NA
CDR3: CSVLPSGTGVGEQYF; DNA: TGCAGTGTTCTCCCATCCGGGACAGGGGTGGGTGAGCAGTACTTC; size: many; V: TRBV20-1; J: TRBJ2-7; D: TRBD1
CDR3: CASSEDRDLTGELFF; DNA: TGCGCCAGCAGCGAGGACAGGGACCTAACCGGGGAGCTGTTTTTT; size: NA; V: TRBV5-1; J: TRBJ2-2; D: TRBD1
CDR3: CASSQEDRGFYNEQFF; DNA: TGTGCCAGCAGCCAGGAGGACCGGGGGTTCTACAATGAGCAGTTCTTC; size: NA; V: TRBV11-2; J: TRBJ2-1; D: NA
CDR3: CASEGGLTGELFF; DNA: TGTGCCAGCGAGGGGGGGCTGACCGGGGAGCTGTTTTTT; size: NA; V: TRBV6-1; J: TRBJ2-2; D: NA
CDR3: CASSKDGGGYNEQFF; DNA: TGTGCCAGCAGCAAGGACGGGGGAGGCTACAATGAGCAGTTCTTC; size: many; V: TRBV3-1; J: TRBJ2-1; D: NA
CDR3: CSAFSGRVLHEQFF; DNA: TGCAGTGCCTTCAGCGGGAGAGTCCTCCATGAGCAGTTCTTC; size: NA; V: TRBV20-1; J: TRBJ2-1; D: TRBD2
CDR3: CSASEGTGLNTIYF; DNA: TGCAGTGCTAGCGAAGGGACAGGGTTGAACACCATATATTTT; size: few; V: TRBV20-1; J: TRBJ1-3; D: TRBD1
CDR3: CASSTDNWTSNFAFF; DNA: TGTGCCAGCAGCACAGACAACTGGACATCTAACTTCGCTTTCTTT; size: many; V: TRBV6-1; J: TRBJ1-1; D: NA
CDR3: CASSLRGLAEETQYF; DNA: TGTGCCAGCAGCTTGAGGGGACTAGCGGAAGAGACCCAGTACTTC; size: few; V: TRBV4-2; J: TRBJ2-5; D: TRBD2
CDR3: CASSFSLDPSSTDTQYF; DNA: TGTGCCAGCAGCTTCTCACTGGACCCTTCTAGCACAGATACGCAGTATTTT; size: many; V: TRBV7-2; J: TRBJ2-3; D: NA
CDR3: CASDVETGQYF; DNA: TGTGCCTCCGACGTAGAGACAGGGCAGTACTTC; size: medium-sized; V: TRBV30; J: TRBJ2-7; D: NA
CDR3: CASSESALSYEQYF; DNA: TGTGCCAGCAGTGAATCGGCACTTAGCTACGAGCAGTACTTC; size: few; V: TRBV6-1; J: TRBJ2-7; D: NA
CDR3: CASSFPTPRSRYNGQFF; DNA: TGTGCCAGCAGTTTTCCTACACCCCGTTCGAGATACAATGGGCAGTTCTTC; size: few; V: TRBV28; J: TRBJ2-1; D: NA
CDR3: CAISGGTGGETQYF; DNA: TGTGCCATCAGTGGAGGGACGGGGGGAGAGACCCAGTACTTC; size: medium-sized; V: TRBV10-3; J: TRBJ2-5; D: TRBD2
CDR3: CASSVGGEGGNTIYF; DNA: TGTGCCAGCAGCGTAGGTGGGGAAGGAGGAAACACCATATATTTT; size: NA; V: TRBV9; J: TRBJ1-3; D: NA
CDR3: CASSQDSYGYTF; DNA: TGTGCCAGCAGCCAGGACAGTTATGGCTACACCTTC; size: NA; V: TRBV11-3; J: TRBJ1-2; D: NA
CDR3: CASSSGLRLAGDTQYF; DNA: TGCGCCAGCAGCTCAGGTCTTCGGCTAGCTGGAGATACGCAGTATTTT; size: once; V: TRBV5-1; J: TRBJ2-3; D: NA
CDR3: CAWSSPGGVSYGYTF; DNA: TGTGCCTGGAGTTCCCCAGGGGGCGTAAGCTATGGCTACACCTTC; size: few; V: TRBV30; J: TRBJ1-2; D: TRBD1